This TCR beta chain appears in the sequencing data of a study of identical twins. General study points: Excess sharing by twins proved weaker in beta out-of-frame sequences. The models gave estimates that fell short of the out-of-frame TCR alpha sharing seen in monozygotic twins. Cross-sectional statistical analysis was relied on for the conclusions, without the same donors being followed.

The CDR3 sequence is 16 residues long. V lost 1 base to trimming and J lost 5 bases; unmatched junction nucleotides: 13. Germline assignment: CDR1 SQVTM and CDR2 ANQGSEA. Remarks on this clonotype: Its antigen remains unknown.

After template switching added a universal primer site, the resulting cDNA carried unique molecular identifiers. TCRdb redid the calling of the 5' RACE reads with MiXCR, one entry per CDR3 protein. The sample shows under 300,000 distinct CDR3 sequences, roughly an eighth of them seen only once. The source is a woman aged 18-29 years in good health. The V gene is TRBV29-1, the J gene TRBJ2-7, with 8 bases fitting TRBD1. Input material: memory (CD45RO+) T cells sorted from blood. Here the CDR3 DNA reads TGCAGCGTTGAAGCCTCCGCATTGACAGGGGTCGACGAGCAGTACTTC. The encoded protein is CSVEASALTGVDEQYF.